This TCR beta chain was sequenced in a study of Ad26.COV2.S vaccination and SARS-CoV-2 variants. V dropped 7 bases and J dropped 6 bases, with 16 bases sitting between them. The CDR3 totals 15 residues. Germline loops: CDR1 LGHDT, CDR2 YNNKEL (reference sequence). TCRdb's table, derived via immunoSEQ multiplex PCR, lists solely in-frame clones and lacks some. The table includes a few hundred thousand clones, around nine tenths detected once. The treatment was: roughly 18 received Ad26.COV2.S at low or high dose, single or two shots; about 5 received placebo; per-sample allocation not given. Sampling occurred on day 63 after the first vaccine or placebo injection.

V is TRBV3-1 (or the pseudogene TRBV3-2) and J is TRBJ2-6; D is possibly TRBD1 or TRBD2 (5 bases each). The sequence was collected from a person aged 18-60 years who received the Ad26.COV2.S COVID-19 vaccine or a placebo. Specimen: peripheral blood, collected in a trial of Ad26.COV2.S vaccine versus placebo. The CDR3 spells CASKAGGRQANVLTF. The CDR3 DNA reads TGTGCCAGCAAGGCTGGGGGTCGTCAGGCCAACGTCCTGACTTTC.